The entry that follows covers one T cell receptor (beta chain) sequence. Germline V gene sequence: CDR1 MNHGY, CDR2 SAAAGT. The CDR3 spans 16 residues. J lost 3 bases, V lost 2 bases, and 9 bases had no gene match. These data belong to a study of T cells in Graves' hyperthyroidism and ophthalmopathy. Authors of the study amplified TCR beta CDR3 regions from RNA transcripts. Carried out on the TCR CDR3, a first-round RT-PCR used the HTBI primer set. Each CDR3 protein is one row after TCRdb ran MiXCR on the multiplex PCR reads. Found here are roughly 500,000 distinct CDR3 sequences, around 22% of them singletons; the top ten hold roughly 10%. Subjects with ophthalmopathy showed a Clinical Activity Score no lower than 3, a NOSPECS grade no lower than 4, and a duration shorter than 3 months. Diagnostic assessment was based on clinical symptoms, serum thyroxine and TRAb, thyroid ultrasound and orbital computed tomography. About 10 ml fresh peripheral blood yielded the PBMCs.

The sequencing input was blood. This clonotype was sampled from a woman in her 30s with Graves' ophthalmopathy. The chain links TRBV6-8 to TRBJ2-7, with 8 bases aligning to TRBD1. The CDR3 here is CASSYPGQGEDYEQYF. In DNA form, the CDR3 reads TGTGCCAGCAGTTACCCCGGACAGGGAGAAGACTACGAGCAGTACTTC.